Below, one TCR beta chain is given with its context. Its target is unknown. The data were produced by immunoSEQ multiplex PCR, yet TCRdb's version contains in-frame clones alone and is incomplete. The sample has over 100,000 clones, approximately 96% seen once. This entry belongs to a study of graft-versus-host responses after intestinal transplantation. Germline CDR1 LNHNV, CDR2 YYDKDF (reference sequence). This CDR3 contains 15 residues. Whole-study results and caveats: HvG clone declines early post-transplant were associated with peak circulating GvH levels. Recipient bone marrow held GvH clones, some seen earlier in ileum or blood.

This receptor was taken from a human donor who received an intestinal transplant. This rearrangement joins TRBV15 to TRBJ2-5; possible D gene TRBD2, 7 bases. The J call is uncertain, as TRBJ2-7 better fits the DNA end. Source: unstimulated CD8+ T cells sorted from spleen or lymph node cells, taken before intestinal transplant. The CDR3 DNA follows: TGTGCCACCAGCAGAGAACGAGGGGGGGCCTACGAGCAGTACTTC. This encodes CATSRERGGAYEQYF.